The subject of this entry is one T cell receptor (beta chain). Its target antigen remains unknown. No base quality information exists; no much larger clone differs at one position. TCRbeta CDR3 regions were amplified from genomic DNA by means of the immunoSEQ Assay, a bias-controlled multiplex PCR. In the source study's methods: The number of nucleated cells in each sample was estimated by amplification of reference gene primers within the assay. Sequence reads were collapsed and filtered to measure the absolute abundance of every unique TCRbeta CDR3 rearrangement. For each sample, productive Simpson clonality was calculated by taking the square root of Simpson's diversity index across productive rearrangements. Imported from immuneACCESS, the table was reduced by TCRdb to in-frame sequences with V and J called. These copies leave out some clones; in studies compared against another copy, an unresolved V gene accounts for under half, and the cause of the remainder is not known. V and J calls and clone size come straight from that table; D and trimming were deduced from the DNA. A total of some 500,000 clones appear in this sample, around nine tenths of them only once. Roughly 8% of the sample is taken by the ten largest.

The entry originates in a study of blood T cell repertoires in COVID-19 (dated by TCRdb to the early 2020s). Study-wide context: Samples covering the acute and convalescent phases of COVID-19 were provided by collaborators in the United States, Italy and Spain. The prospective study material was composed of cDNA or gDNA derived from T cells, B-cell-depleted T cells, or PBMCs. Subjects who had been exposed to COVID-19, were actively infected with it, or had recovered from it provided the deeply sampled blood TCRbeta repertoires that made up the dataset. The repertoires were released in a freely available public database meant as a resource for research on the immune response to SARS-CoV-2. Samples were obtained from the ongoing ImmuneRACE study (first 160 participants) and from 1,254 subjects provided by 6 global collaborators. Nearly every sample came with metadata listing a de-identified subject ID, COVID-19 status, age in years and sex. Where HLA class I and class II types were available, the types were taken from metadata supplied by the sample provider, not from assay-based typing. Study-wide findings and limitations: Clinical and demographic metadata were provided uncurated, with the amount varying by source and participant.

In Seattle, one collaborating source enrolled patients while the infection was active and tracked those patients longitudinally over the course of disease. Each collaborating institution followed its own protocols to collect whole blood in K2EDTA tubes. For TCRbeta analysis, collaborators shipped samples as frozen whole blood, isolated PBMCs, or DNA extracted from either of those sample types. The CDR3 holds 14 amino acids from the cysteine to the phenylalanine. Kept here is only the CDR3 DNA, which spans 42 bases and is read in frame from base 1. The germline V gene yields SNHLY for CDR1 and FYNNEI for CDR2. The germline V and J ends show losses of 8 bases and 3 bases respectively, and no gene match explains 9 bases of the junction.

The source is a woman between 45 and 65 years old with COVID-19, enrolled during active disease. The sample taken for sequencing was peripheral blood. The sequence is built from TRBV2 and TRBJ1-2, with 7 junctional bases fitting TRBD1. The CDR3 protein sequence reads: CASSEGAFDYGYTF. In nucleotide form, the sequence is TGTGCCAGCTCCGAGGGGGCTTTTGACTATGGCTACACCTTC.